These 3 T cell receptor beta chains originate from one sample sequenced in a study of cytomegalovirus exposure and HLA in healthy donors (dated by TCRdb to 2016 to 2017). Library method: the immunoSEQ multiplex PCR assay. For the multiplex PCR, a mixture combining 60 forward primers for TCR Vbeta segments and 13 reverse primers for TCR Jbeta segments was used. TCRdb's version of the immuneACCESS table is confined to in-frame rearrangements and falls short of the full clone set. An unresolved V gene accounts for under half of the shortfall where checked; the remainder is of unknown origin. The sample has under 150,000 clones on record, around 77% of them singletons. The ten largest clones take up roughly 4.9% of the sample. Material: PBMCs. These receptors all stem from a woman aged 50 to 65 in good health and CMV-seronegative.

The table lists this clone with a count of one. The V gene is TRBV7-6, the J gene TRBJ2-7; weak D call: TRBD1 (6 bases). Trimming cost V 1 base and J 4 bases, with 11 bases left between them. CDR1 and CDR2 (germline): SGHVS, FNYEAQ. The CDR3 has 14 residues. For the CDR3, the DNA is TGTGCCAGCAGCTTAGGGGCAGGGGTGTACGAGCAGTACTTC. Translation gives CASSLGAGVYEQYF.

Only one count was recorded for this clone. The V gene is TRBV9, the J gene TRBJ2-5, with D maybe TRBD2 (6 bases). Looked up from germline, CDR1 is SGDLS and CDR2 is YYNGEE. This CDR3 spans 16 amino acids. Trimming stripped 0 bases from V and 4 bases from J, with 16 bases between. CDR3 loop: CASSVGWEGGAETQYF. CDR3 nucleotide sequence: TGTGCCAGCAGCGTAGGGTGGGAAGGCGGGGCAGAGACCCAGTACTTC.

This clone was picked up one time. This chain links TRBV5-1 with TRBJ1-1, with a possible D match to TRBD1 (5 bases). V shed 5 bases and J shed 2 bases, with 22 bases lying between them. The length of the CDR3 is 17 residues. Germline V CDR1 and CDR2: SGHRS, YFSETQ. The CDR3 loop is CASRARQSESRNTEAFF. The CDR3 nucleotides are TGCGCCAGCAGGGCCCGACAGAGTGAATCGCGAAACACTGAAGCTTTCTTT.